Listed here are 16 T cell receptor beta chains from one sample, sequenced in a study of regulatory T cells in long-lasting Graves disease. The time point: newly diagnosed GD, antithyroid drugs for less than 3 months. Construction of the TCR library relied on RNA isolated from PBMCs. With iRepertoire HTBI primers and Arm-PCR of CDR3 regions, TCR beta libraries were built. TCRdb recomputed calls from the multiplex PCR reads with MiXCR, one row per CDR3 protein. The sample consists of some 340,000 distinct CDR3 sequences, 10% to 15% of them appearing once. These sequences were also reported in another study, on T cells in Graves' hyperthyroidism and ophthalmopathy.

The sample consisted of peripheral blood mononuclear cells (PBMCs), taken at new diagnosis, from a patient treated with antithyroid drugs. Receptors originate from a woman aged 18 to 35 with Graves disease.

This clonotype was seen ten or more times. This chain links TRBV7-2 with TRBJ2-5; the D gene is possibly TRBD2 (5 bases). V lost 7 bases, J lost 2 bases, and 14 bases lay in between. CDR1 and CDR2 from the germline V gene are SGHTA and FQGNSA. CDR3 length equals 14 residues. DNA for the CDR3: TGTGCCAGCACCACCTCGTGGAGGCAAGAGACCCAGTACTTC. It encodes CASTTSWRQETQYF.

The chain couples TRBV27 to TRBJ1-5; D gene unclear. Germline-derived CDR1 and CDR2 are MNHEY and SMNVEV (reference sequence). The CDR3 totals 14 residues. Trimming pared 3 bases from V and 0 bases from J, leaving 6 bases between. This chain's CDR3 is CASSFSLSNQPQHF. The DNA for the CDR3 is TGTGCCAGCAGTTTTAGTCTTAGCAATCAGCCCCAGCATTTT.

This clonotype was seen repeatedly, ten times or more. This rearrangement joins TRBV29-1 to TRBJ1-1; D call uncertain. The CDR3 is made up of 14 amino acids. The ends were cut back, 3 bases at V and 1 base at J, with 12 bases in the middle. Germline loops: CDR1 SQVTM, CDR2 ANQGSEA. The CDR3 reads CSVDRDGGNTEAFF. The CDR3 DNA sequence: TGCAGCGTTGACCGGGATGGAGGGAACACTGAAGCTTTCTTT.

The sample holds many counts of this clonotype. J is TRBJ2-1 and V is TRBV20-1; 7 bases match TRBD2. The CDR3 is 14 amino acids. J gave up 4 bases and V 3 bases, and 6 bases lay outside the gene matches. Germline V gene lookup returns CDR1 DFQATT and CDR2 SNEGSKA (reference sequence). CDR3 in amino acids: CSASGLAVYNEQFF. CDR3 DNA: TGCAGTGCTAGCGGGCTAGCGGTTTACAATGAGCAGTTCTTC.

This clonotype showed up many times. The CDR3 loop reads CASSSYRSNNQPQHF. CDR3 DNA sequence: TGTGCCAGCAGCTCGTATCGGTCCAACAATCAGCCCCAGCATTTT. The chain links TRBV7-2 to TRBJ1-5; D gene unclear. CDR1 and CDR2 from the germline V gene are SGHTA and FQGNSA. Trimming stripped 4 bases from V and 3 bases from J, with 13 bases between. The CDR3 covers 15 residues.

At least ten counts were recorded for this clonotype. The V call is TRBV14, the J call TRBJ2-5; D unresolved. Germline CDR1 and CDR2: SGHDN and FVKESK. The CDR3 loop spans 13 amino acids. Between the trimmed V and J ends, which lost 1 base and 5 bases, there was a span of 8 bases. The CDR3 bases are TGTGCCAGCAGCCAAGGGGCATGGGAGACCCAGTACTTC. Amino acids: CASSQGAWETQYF.

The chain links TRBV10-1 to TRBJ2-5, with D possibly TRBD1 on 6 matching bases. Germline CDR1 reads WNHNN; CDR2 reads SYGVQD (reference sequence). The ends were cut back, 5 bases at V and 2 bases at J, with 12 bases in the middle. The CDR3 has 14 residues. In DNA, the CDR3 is TGCGCCAGCAGTAAGAGCAGGGGACAAGAGACCCAGTACTTC. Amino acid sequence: CASSKSRGQETQYF.

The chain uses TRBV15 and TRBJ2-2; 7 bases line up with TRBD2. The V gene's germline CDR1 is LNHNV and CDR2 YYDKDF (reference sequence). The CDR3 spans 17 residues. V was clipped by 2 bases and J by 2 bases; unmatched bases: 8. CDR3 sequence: CATSRLITSANTGELFF. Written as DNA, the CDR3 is TGTGCCACCAGCAGATTAATTACTAGCGCCAACACCGGGGAGCTGTTTTTT.

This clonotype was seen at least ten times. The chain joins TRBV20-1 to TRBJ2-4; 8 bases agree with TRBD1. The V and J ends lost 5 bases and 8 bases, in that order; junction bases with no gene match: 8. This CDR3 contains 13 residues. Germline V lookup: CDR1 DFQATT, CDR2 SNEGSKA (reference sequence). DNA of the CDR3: TGCAGTGCTCTCTCGGACAGGGAGGACATTCAGTACTTC. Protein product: CSALSDREDIQYF.

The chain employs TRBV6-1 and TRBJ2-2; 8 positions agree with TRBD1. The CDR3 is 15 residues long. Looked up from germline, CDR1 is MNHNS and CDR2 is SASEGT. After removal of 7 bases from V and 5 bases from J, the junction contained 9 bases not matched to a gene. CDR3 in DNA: TGTGCCAGCATGAGGCAGGGGGCCAGAACCGGGGAGCTGTTTTTT. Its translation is CASMRQGARTGELFF.

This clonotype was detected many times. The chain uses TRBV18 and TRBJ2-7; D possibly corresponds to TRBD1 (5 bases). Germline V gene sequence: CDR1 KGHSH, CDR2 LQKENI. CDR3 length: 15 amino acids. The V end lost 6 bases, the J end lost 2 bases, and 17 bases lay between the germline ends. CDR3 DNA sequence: TGTGCCAGCTCCATCAGGGTTGTCGAGACCTACGAGCAGTACGTC. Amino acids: CASSIRVVETYEQYV.

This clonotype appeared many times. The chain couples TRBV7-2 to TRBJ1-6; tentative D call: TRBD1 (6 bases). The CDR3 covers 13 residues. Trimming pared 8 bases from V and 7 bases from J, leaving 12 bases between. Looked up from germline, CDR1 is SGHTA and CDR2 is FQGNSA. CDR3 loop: CASREQGNSPLHF. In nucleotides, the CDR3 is TGTGCCAGCCGGGAACAGGGAAATTCACCCCTCCACTTT. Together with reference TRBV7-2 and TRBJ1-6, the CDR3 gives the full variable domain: GAGVSQSPSNKVTEKGKDVELRCDPISGHTALYWYRQSLGQGLEFLIYFQGNSAPDKSGLPSDRFSAERTGGSVSTLTIQRTQQEDSAVYLCASREQGNSPLHFGNGTRLTVT.

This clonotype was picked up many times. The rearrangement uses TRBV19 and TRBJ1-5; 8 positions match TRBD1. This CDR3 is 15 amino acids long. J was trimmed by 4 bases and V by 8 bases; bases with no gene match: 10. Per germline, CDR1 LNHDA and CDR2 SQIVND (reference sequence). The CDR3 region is CASRPPTGANQPQHF. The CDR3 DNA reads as TGTGCCAGTCGGCCCCCGACAGGGGCTAATCAGCCCCAGCATTTT. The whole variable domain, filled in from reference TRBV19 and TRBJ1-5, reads DGGITQSPKYLFRKEGQNVTLSCEQNLNHDAMYWYRQDPGQGLRLIYYSQIVNDFQKGDIAEGYSVSREKKESFPLTVTSAQKNPTAFYLCASRPPTGANQPQHFGDGTRLSIL.

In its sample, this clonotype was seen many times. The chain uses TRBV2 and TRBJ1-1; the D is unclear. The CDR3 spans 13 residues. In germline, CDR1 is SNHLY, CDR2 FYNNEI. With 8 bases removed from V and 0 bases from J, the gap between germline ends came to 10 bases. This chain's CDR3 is CASCAGMNTEAFF. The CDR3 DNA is TGTGCCAGCTGCGCCGGGATGAACACTGAAGCTTTCTTT.

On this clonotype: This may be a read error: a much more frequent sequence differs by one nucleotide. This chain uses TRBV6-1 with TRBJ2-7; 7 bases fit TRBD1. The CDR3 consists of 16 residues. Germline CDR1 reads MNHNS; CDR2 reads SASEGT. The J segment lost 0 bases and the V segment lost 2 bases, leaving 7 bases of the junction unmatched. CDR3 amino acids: CASSERVDRTSYEQYV. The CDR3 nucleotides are TGTGCCAGCAGTGAAAGGGTGGACAGGACCTCCTACGAGCAGTACGTC.

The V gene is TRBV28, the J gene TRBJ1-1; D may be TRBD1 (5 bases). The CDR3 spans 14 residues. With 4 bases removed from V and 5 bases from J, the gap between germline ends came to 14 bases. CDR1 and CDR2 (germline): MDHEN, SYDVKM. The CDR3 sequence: CASSYSHGGTEAFF. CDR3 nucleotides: TGTGCCAGCAGTTACTCTCACGGGGGGACTGAAGCTTTCTTT.